Shown below are 2 T cell receptor beta chains from a single sample sequenced in a study of T cell responses to AZD1222 COVID-19 vaccine. Assay used: immunoSEQ multiplex PCR; TCRdb lists only in-frame clones, some missing. The sample contains 120,000 or so clones, 87% of which appear only once. Sequenced here: peripheral blood, sampled on day 0 of AZD1222 vaccination. These receptors were collected from an adult in good health.

The chain carries TRBV28 and TRBJ2-1; D gene uncertain. With 2 bases removed from V and 4 bases from J, the gap between germline ends came to 12 bases. The CDR3 covers 15 residues. CDR1 is MDHEN and CDR2 is SYDVKM in the germline V gene. In DNA form, the CDR3 reads TGTGCCAGCAGTTTAATGTATGCCGTTTACAATGAGCAGTTCTTC. This codes for CASSLMYAVYNEQFF.

The chain couples TRBV18 to TRBJ1-5; D gene unclear. In germline, CDR1 is KGHSH, CDR2 LQKENI. This CDR3 comprises 15 residues. Trimming took off 5 bases at V and 0 bases at J, with 11 bases between the two ends. CDR3 in amino acids: CASSTGDISNQPQHF. CDR3 in DNA: TGTGCCAGCTCAACCGGCGACATTAGCAATCAGCCCCAGCATTTT.